This T cell receptor (beta chain) is drawn from a study of shared clonotypes between healthy human individuals. CDR1 ENHRY and CDR2 SYGVKD come from the germline V gene. This CDR3 has 13 residues. J lost 5 bases, V lost 6 bases, and 6 bases had no gene match. Libraries were prepared by immunoSEQ multiplex PCR; TCRdb keeps only in-frame clonotypes and omits some of them. The table shows roughly 1,600,000 clones, with roughly 98.5% occurring only once. This rearrangement joins TRBV10-3 to TRBJ2-7, with 8 bases identical to TRBD1. Sequencing input: naive CD4+ T cells sorted from blood. Subset of the sample: CD45RA+ positively selected. The clonotype was recovered from a man aged 25-45 years in good health. In DNA form, the CDR3 reads TGTGCCATCAGGCTCAGGGGGCTGGACGAGCAGTACTTC. As protein: CAIRLRGLDEQYF.